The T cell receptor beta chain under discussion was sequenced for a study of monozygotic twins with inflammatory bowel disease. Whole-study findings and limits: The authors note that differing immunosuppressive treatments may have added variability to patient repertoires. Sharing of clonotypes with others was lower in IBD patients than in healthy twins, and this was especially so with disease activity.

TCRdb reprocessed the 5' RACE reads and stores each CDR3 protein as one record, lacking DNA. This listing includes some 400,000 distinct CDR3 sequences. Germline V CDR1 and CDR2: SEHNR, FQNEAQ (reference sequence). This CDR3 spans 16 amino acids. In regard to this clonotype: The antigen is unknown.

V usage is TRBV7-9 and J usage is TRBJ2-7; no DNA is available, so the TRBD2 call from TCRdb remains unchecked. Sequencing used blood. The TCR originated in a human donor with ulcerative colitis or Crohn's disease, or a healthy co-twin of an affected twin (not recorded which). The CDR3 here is CASSLGRGGFNYEQYF.